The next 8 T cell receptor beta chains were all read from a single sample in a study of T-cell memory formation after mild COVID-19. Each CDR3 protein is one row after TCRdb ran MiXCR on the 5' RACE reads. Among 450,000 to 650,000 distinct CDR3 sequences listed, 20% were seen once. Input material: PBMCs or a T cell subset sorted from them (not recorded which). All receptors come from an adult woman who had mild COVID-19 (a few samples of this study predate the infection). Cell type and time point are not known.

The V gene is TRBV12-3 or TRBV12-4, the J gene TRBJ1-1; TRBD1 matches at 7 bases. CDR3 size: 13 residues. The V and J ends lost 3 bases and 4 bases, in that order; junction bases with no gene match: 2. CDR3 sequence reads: CASSFRDSTEAFF. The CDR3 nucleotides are TGTGCCAGCAGTTTCCGGGACAGCACTGAAGCTTTCTTT.

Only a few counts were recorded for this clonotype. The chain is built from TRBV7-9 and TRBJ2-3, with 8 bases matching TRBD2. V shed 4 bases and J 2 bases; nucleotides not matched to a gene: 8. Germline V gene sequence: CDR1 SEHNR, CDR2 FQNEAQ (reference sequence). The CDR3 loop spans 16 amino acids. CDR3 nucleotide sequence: TGTGCCAGCAGCTCTCCCGGGACTAGGGACACAGATACGCAGTATTTT. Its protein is CASSSPGTRDTDTQYF.

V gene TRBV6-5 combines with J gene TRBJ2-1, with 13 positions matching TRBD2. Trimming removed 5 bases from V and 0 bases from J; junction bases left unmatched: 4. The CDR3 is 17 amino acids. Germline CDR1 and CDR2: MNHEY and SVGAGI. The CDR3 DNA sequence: TGTGCCAGCAGTAAACTAGCGGGAGGGCCCTCCTACAATGAGCAGTTCTTC. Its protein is CASSKLAGGPSYNEQFF.

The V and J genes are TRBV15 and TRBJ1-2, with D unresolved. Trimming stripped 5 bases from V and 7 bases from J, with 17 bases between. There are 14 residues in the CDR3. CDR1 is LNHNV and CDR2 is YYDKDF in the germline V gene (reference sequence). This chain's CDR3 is CATSAGPSGRGYTF. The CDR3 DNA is TGTGCCACCAGCGCAGGACCTTCCGGTCGTGGCTACACCTTC. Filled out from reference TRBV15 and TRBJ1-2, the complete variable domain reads DAMVIQNPRYQVTQFGKPVTLSCSQTLNHNVMYWYQQKSSQAPKLLFHYYDKDFNNEADTPDNFQSRRPNTSFCFLDIRSPGLGDTAMYLCATSAGPSGRGYTFGSGTRLTVV.

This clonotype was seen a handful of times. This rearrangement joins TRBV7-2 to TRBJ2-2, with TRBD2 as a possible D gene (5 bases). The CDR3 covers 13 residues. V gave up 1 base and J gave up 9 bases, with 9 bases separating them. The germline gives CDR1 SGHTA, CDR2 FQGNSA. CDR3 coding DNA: TGTGCCAGCAGCTTAGTCGGGGTGTGGGAGCTGTTTTTT. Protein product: CASSLVGVWELFF.

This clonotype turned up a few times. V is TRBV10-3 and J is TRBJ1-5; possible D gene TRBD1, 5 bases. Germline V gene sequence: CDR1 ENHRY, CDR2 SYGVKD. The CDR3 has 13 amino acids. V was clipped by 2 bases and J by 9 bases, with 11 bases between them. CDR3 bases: TGTGCCATCAGTGAGGGGACGCTCCGGCCCCAGCATTTT. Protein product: CAISEGTLRPQHF.

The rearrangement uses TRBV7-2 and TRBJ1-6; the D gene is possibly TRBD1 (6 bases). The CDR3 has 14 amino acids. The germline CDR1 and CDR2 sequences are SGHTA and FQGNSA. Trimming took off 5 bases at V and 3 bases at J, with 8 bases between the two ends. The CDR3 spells CASSPQGYNSPLHF. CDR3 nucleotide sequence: TGTGCCAGCAGCCCACAGGGCTATAATTCACCCCTCCACTTT.

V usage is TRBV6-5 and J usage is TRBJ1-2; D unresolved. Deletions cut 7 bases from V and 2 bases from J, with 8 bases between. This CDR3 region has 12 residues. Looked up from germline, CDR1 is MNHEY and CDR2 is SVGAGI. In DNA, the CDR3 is TGTGCCAGCATCTCCGGGAACTATGGCTACACCTTC. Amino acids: CASISGNYGYTF.